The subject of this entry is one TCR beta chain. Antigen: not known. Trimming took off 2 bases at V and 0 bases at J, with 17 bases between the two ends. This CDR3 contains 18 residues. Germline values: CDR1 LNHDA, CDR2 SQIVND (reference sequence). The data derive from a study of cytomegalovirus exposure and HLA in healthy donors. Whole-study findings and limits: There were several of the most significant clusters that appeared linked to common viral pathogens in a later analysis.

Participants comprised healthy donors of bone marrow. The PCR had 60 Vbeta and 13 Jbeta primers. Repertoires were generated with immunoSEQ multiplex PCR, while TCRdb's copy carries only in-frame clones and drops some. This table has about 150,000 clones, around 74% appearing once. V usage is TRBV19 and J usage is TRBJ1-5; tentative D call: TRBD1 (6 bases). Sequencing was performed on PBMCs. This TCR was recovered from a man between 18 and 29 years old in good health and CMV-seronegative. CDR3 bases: TGTGCCAGTAGTATACTTGCAGCCAGGGGTTATAGCAATCAGCCCCAGCATTTT. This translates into CASSILAARGYSNQPQHF.